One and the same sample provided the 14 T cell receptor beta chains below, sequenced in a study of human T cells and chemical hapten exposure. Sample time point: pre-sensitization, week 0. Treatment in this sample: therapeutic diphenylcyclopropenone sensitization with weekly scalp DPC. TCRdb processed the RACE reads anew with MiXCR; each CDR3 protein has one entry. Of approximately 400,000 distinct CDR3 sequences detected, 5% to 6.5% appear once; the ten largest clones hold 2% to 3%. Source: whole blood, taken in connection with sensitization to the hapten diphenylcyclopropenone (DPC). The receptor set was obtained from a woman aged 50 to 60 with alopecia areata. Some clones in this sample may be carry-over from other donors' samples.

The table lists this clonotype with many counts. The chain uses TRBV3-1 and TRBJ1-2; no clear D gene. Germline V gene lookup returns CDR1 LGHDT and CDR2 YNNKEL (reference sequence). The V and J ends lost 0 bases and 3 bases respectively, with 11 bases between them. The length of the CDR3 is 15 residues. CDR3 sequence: CASSQDRDTYYGYTF. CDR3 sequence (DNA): TGTGCCAGCAGCCAAGACCGTGACACCTACTATGGCTACACCTTC.

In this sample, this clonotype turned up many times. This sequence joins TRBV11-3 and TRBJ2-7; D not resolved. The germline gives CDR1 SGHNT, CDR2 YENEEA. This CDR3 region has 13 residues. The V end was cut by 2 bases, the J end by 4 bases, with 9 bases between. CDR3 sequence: CASSLFHGYEQYF. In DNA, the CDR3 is TGTGCCAGCAGCTTATTCCACGGGTACGAGCAGTACTTC.

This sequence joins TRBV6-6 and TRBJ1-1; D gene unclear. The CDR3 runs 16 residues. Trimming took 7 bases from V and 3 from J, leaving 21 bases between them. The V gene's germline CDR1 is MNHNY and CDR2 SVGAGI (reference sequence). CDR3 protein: CASIPSERPWDTEAFF. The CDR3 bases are TGTGCCAGCATTCCCTCGGAGAGGCCCTGGGACACTGAAGCTTTCTTT.

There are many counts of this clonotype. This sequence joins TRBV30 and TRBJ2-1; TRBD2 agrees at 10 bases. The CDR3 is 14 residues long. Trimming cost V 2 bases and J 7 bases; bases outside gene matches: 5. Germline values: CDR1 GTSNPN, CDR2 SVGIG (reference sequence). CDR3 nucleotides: TGTGCCTGGAGTAGGGTAGCGGGAGGTAATGAGCAGTTCTTC. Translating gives CAWSRVAGGNEQFF. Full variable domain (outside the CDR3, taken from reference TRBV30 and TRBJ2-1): SQTIHQWPATLVQPVGSPLSLECTVEGTSNPNLYWYRQAAGRGLQLLFYSVGIGQISSEVPQNLSASRPQDRQFILSSKKLLLSDSGFYLCAWSRVAGGNEQFFGPGTRLTVL.

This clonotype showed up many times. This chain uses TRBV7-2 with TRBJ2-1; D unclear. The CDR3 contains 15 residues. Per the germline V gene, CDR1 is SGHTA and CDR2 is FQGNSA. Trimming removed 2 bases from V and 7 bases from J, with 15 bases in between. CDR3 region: CASSLRPPPANEQFF. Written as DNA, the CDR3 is TGTGCCAGCAGCTTAAGACCTCCCCCGGCGAATGAGCAGTTCTTC.

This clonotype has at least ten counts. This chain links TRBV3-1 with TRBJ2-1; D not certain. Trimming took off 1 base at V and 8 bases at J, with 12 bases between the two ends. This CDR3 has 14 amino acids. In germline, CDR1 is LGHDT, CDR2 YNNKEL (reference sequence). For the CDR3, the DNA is TGTGCCAGCAGCCAAGGACCCCCATTCGATGAGCAGTTCTTC. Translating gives CASSQGPPFDEQFF.

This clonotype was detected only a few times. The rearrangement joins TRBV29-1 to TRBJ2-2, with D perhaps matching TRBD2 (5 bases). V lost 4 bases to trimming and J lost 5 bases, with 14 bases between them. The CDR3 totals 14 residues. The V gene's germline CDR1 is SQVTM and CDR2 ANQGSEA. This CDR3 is CSVVRAGLTGELFF. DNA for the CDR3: TGCAGCGTTGTCCGCGCGGGCCTGACCGGGGAGCTGTTTTTT.

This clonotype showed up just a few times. The CDR3 reads CASSSTLGTDTQYF. CDR3 in DNA: TGTGCCAGCAGCTCCACCCTGGGGACAGATACGCAGTATTTT. J is TRBJ2-3 and V is TRBV7-2; D is uncertain. The CDR3 is 14 amino acids. Trimming took 4 bases from V and 3 from J, leaving 11 bases between them. Per germline, CDR1 SGHTA and CDR2 FQGNSA.

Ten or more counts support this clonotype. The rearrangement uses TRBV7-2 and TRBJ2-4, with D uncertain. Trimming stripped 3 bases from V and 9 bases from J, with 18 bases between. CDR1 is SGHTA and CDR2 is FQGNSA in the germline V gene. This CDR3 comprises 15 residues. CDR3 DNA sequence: TGTGCCAGCAGCTTTCTGACAAAGGAGTTGGGCATTCAGTACTTC. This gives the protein CASSFLTKELGIQYF.

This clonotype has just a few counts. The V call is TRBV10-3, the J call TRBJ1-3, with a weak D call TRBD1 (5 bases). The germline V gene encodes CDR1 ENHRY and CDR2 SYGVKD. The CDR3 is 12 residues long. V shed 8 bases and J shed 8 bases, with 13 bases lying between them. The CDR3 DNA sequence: TGTGCCATCCGGGACGGCAGAGACACCATATATTTT. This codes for CAIRDGRDTIYF.

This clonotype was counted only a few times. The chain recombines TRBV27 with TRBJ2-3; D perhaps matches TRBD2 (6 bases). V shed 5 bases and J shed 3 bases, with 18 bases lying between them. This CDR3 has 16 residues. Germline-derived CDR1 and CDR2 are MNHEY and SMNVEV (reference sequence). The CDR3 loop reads CASSPRLGRLTDTQYF. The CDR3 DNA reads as TGTGCCAGCAGTCCCCGACTAGGCCGACTGACAGATACGCAGTATTTT.

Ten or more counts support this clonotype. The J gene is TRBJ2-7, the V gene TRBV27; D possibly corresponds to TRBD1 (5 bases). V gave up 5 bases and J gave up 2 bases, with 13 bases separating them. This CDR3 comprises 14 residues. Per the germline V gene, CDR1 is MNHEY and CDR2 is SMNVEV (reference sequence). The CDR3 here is CASSPQGIAYEQYF. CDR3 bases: TGTGCCAGCAGTCCCCAGGGCATCGCCTACGAGCAGTACTTC.

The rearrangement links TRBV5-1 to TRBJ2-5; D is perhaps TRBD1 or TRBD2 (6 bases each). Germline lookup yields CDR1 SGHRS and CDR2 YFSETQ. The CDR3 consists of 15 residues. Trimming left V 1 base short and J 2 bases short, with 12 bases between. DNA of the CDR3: TGCGCCAGCAGCTTGTGGGGGGCCAGTCAAGAGACCCAGTACTTC. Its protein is CASSLWGASQETQYF. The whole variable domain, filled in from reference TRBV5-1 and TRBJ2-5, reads KAGVTQTPRYLIKTRGQQVTLSCSPISGHRSVSWYQQTPGQGLQFLFEYFSETQRNKGNFPGRFSGRQFSNSRSEMNVSTLELGDSALYLCASSLWGASQETQYFGPGTRLLVL.

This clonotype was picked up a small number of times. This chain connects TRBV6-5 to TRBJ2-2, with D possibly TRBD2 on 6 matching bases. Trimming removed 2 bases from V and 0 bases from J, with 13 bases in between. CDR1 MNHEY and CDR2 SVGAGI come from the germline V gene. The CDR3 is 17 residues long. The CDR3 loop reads CASSYTPSVPNTGELFF. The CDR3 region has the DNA TGTGCCAGCAGTTACACCCCTAGCGTACCGAACACCGGGGAGCTGTTTTTT.